This is a list of T cell receptor beta chains from one sample in a study of T-cell memory formation after mild COVID-19. MiXCR, applied by TCRdb to the 5' RACE reads, yields one record per CDR3 protein. The table has some 40,000 distinct CDR3 sequences, approximately 6.5% seen once; the top ten hold 0.8% to 1%. Sequencing input: PBMCs or a T cell subset sorted from them (not recorded which). Source of these receptors: an adult who had mild COVID-19 (a few samples of this study predate the infection). Cell type and time point are not known. Both conserved end residues are part of each CDR3. The order of the fields is V gene, D gene, clone size, J gene, CDR3 protein, CDR3 DNA. D genes are given only for firm matches. The size of a clone is reported for some rows only, either as once, few or many, or as a class for expanded clones.

V gene: TRBV12-3/TRBV12-4
D gene: .
clone size: .
J gene: TRBJ2-1
CDR3 protein: CASRDSGYNEQFF
CDR3 DNA: TGTGCCAGCAGGGACAGCGGGTACAATGAGCAGTTCTTC

V gene: TRBV3-1
D gene: TRBD1
clone size: many
J gene: TRBJ2-6
CDR3 protein: CASSQPGGFGANVLTF
CDR3 DNA: TGTGCCAGCAGCCAACCAGGGGGCTTTGGGGCCAACGTCCTGACTTTC

V gene: TRBV9
D gene: .
clone size: many
J gene: TRBJ2-2
CDR3 protein: CASSARGTGNVAGELFF
CDR3 DNA: TGTGCCAGCAGCGCCCGAGGCACAGGGAATGTAGCCGGGGAGCTGTTTTTT

V gene: TRBV11-2
D gene: TRBD2
clone size: many
J gene: TRBJ2-5
CDR3 protein: CASSLEGWSGGAETQYF
CDR3 DNA: TGTGCCAGCAGCTTAGAAGGATGGAGCGGGGGGGCGGAGACCCAGTACTTC

V gene: TRBV12-3/TRBV12-4
D gene: TRBD2
clone size: few
J gene: TRBJ2-3
CDR3 protein: CASSFGLALDTQYF
CDR3 DNA: TGTGCCAGCAGTTTCGGACTAGCTTTAGATACGCAGTATTTT

V gene: TRBV25-1
D gene: .
clone size: many
J gene: TRBJ2-7
CDR3 protein: CASSEAALYEQYF
CDR3 DNA: TGTGCCAGCAGTGAGGCAGCCTTATACGAGCAGTACTTC

V gene: TRBV7-2
D gene: TRBD2
clone size: many
J gene: TRBJ2-2
CDR3 protein: CASSFSSGSITGELFF
CDR3 DNA: TGTGCCAGCAGCTTTAGTAGCGGGAGTATAACCGGGGAGCTGTTTTTT

V gene: TRBV3-1
D gene: .
clone size: many
J gene: TRBJ1-1
CDR3 protein: CASSQTGRSTEAFF
CDR3 DNA: TGTGCCAGCAGCCAAACAGGGAGGAGCACTGAAGCTTTCTTT

V gene: TRBV7-9
D gene: .
clone size: many
J gene: TRBJ2-2
CDR3 protein: CASSLWSRNQELFF
CDR3 DNA: TGTGCCAGCAGCTTATGGAGTCGGAATCAGGAGCTGTTTTTT

V gene: TRBV5-1
D gene: TRBD2
clone size: many
J gene: TRBJ2-2
CDR3 protein: CASSLSLADTGELFF
CDR3 DNA: TGCGCCAGCAGCTTGAGCCTAGCGGACACCGGGGAGCTGTTTTTT

V gene: TRBV12-3/TRBV12-4
D gene: .
clone size: .
J gene: TRBJ2-5
CDR3 protein: CASRRGWEEETQYF
CDR3 DNA: TGTGCCAGCAGGCGTGGTTGGGAGGAAGAGACCCAGTACTTC

V gene: TRBV20-1
D gene: .
clone size: few
J gene: TRBJ2-3
CDR3 protein: CSARVGRSSTDTQYF
CDR3 DNA: TGCAGTGCTAGAGTCGGCAGGTCTAGCACAGATACGCAGTATTTT

V gene: TRBV4-3
D gene: .
clone size: many
J gene: TRBJ2-1
CDR3 protein: CASSQDRGSYNEQFF
CDR3 DNA: TGCGCCAGCAGCCAAGATCGGGGTTCCTACAATGAGCAGTTCTTC

V gene: TRBV6-5
D gene: TRBD2
clone size: many
J gene: TRBJ2-7
CDR3 protein: CASSSWLAGAGVVEQYF
CDR3 DNA: TGTGCCAGCAGCTCCTGGCTAGCGGGAGCGGGAGTCGTCGAGCAGTACTTC

V gene: TRBV20-1
D gene: TRBD2
clone size: many
J gene: TRBJ2-1
CDR3 protein: CSARRLAGGDEQFF
CDR3 DNA: TGCAGTGCTAGACGCCTAGCGGGAGGCGATGAGCAGTTCTTC

V gene: TRBV20-1
D gene: TRBD2
clone size: .
J gene: TRBJ2-7
CDR3 protein: CSASPSGGNYEQYF
CDR3 DNA: TGCAGTGCAAGCCCTAGCGGGGGGAACTACGAGCAGTACTTC

V gene: TRBV18
D gene: TRBD1
clone size: medium-sized
J gene: TRBJ2-1
CDR3 protein: CASSPRRPGQGAGNEQFF
CDR3 DNA: TGTGCCAGCTCACCGAGGCGCCCGGGACAGGGGGCGGGTAATGAGCAGTTCTTC

V gene: TRBV9
D gene: .
clone size: many
J gene: TRBJ2-1
CDR3 protein: CASSTHNEQFF
CDR3 DNA: TGTGCCAGCAGCACACACAATGAGCAGTTCTTC

V gene: TRBV19
D gene: .
clone size: few
J gene: TRBJ1-5
CDR3 protein: CASNRNGDQPQHF
CDR3 DNA: TGTGCCAGTAATCGAAACGGGGATCAGCCCCAGCATTTT

V gene: TRBV5-1
D gene: .
clone size: many
J gene: TRBJ2-2
CDR3 protein: CASSVYRLEETGELFF
CDR3 DNA: TGCGCCAGCAGCGTCTACAGGTTAGAGGAGACCGGGGAGCTGTTTTTT

V gene: TRBV15
D gene: TRBD2
clone size: many
J gene: TRBJ2-1
CDR3 protein: CATSSGTTHGNEQFF
CDR3 DNA: TGTGCCACCAGCAGTGGGACTACTCACGGCAATGAGCAGTTCTTC

V gene: TRBV4-3
D gene: .
clone size: many
J gene: TRBJ1-4
CDR3 protein: CASSQDFNGGEKLFF
CDR3 DNA: TGCGCCAGCAGCCAAGATTTTAATGGGGGGGAAAAACTGTTTTTT

V gene: TRBV5-5
D gene: .
clone size: many
J gene: TRBJ2-5
CDR3 protein: CASRPWVGAQETQYF
CDR3 DNA: TGTGCCAGCAGACCATGGGTGGGGGCGCAAGAGACCCAGTACTTC

V gene: TRBV29-1
D gene: .
clone size: many
J gene: TRBJ1-1
CDR3 protein: CSAGAAEAFF
CDR3 DNA: TGCAGCGCCGGGGCGGCTGAAGCTTTCTTT

V gene: TRBV5-1
D gene: .
clone size: many
J gene: TRBJ2-3
CDR3 protein: CASKLRGNSPVYADTQYF
CDR3 DNA: TGCGCCAGCAAACTCCGGGGCAACAGCCCAGTTTACGCAGATACGCAGTATTTT

V gene: TRBV29-1
D gene: .
clone size: many
J gene: TRBJ1-2
CDR3 protein: CSVGDRAHDNYGYTF
CDR3 DNA: TGCAGCGTTGGGGATCGGGCACACGATAACTATGGCTACACCTTC

V gene: TRBV6-5
D gene: .
clone size: many
J gene: TRBJ2-7
CDR3 protein: CASSRPGGTYEQYF
CDR3 DNA: TGTGCCAGCAGTCGCCCAGGCGGGACTTACGAGCAGTACTTC

V gene: TRBV6-2/TRBV6-3
D gene: .
clone size: many
J gene: TRBJ2-1
CDR3 protein: CASSTLGSYNEQFF
CDR3 DNA: TGTGCCAGCAGTACCCTCGGGAGCTACAATGAGCAGTTCTTC

V gene: TRBV18
D gene: .
clone size: few
J gene: TRBJ2-3
CDR3 protein: CASSPSRSDTQYF
CDR3 DNA: TGTGCCAGCTCACCAAGTAGATCAGATACGCAGTATTTT

V gene: TRBV29-1
D gene: .
clone size: many
J gene: TRBJ2-1
CDR3 protein: CSVDRGPKKGQFF
CDR3 DNA: TGCAGCGTTGATAGAGGTCCTAAAAAGGGGCAGTTCTTC

V gene: TRBV19
D gene: TRBD2
clone size: few
J gene: TRBJ2-7
CDR3 protein: CASSSGLAGVLEQYF
CDR3 DNA: TGTGCCAGTAGTTCCGGACTAGCGGGAGTACTCGAGCAGTACTTC

V gene: TRBV25-1
D gene: .
clone size: .
J gene: TRBJ2-1
CDR3 protein: CASSEVSNNEQFF
CDR3 DNA: TGTGCCAGCAGTGAAGTCAGTAACAATGAGCAGTTCTTC

V gene: TRBV11-3
D gene: .
clone size: many
J gene: TRBJ2-1
CDR3 protein: CASSTNHNEQFF
CDR3 DNA: TGTGCCAGCAGCACGAACCACAATGAGCAGTTCTTC

V gene: TRBV19
D gene: .
clone size: .
J gene: TRBJ1-2
CDR3 protein: CASSPDRRPYGYTF
CDR3 DNA: TGTGCCAGTAGTCCAGACAGACGGCCATATGGCTACACCTTC

V gene: TRBV18
D gene: .
clone size: few
J gene: TRBJ2-5
CDR3 protein: CASSPTNLKETQYF
CDR3 DNA: TGTGCCAGCTCACCGACAAATCTAAAAGAGACCCAGTACTTC

V gene: TRBV5-6
D gene: .
clone size: .
J gene: TRBJ2-1
CDR3 protein: CASRATGRKEQFF
CDR3 DNA: TGTGCCAGCAGAGCGACAGGGAGGAAAGAGCAGTTCTTC